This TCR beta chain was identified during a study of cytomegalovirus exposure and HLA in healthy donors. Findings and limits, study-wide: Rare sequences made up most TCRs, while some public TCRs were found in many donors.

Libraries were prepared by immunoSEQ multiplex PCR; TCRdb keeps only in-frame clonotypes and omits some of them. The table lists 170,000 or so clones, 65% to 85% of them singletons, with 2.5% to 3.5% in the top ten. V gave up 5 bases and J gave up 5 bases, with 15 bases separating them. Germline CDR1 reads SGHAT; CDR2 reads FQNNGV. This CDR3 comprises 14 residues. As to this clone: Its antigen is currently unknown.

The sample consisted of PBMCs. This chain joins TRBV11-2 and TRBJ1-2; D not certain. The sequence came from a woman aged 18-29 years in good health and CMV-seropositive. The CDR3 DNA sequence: TGTGCCAGCAGCCCTAGTCTATACATATATGGCTACACCTTC. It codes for CASSPSLYIYGYTF.